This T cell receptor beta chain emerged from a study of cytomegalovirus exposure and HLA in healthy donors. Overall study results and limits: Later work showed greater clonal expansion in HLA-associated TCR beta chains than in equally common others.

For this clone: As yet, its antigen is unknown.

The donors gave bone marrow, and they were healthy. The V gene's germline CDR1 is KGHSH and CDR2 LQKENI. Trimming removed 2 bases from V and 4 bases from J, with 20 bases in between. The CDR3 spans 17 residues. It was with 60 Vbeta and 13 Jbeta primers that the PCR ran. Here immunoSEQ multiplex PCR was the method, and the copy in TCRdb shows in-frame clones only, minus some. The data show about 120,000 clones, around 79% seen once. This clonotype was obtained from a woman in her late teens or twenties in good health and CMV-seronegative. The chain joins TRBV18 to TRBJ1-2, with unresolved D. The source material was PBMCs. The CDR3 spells CASSPGLADSGGYGYTF. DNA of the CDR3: TGTGCCAGCTCACCAGGACTGGCTGATTCCGGCGGCTATGGCTACACCTTC. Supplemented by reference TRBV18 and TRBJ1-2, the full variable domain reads NAGVMQNPRHLVRRRGQEARLRCSPMKGHSHVYWYRQLPEEGLKFMVYLQKENIIDESGMPKERFSAEFPKEGPSILRIQQVVRGDSAAYFCASSPGLADSGGYGYTFGSGTRLTVV.